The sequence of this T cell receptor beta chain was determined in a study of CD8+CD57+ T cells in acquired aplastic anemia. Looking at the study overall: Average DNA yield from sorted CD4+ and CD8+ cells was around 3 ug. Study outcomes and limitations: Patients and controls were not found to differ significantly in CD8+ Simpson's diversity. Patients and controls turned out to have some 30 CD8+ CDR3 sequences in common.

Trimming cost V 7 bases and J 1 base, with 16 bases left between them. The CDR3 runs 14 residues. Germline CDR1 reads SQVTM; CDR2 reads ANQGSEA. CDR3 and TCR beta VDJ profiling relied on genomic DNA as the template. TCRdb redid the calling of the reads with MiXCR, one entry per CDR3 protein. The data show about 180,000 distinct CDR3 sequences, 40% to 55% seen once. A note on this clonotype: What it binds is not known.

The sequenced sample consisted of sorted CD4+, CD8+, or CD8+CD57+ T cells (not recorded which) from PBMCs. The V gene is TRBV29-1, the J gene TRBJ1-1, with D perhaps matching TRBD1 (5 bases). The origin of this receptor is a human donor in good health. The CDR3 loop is CSAVTGATNTEAFF. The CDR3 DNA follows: TGCAGCGCGGTTACAGGAGCCACGAACACTGAAGCTTTCTTT.